This T cell receptor (beta chain) was recorded in a study of T cell responses to AZD1222 COVID-19 vaccine. Whole-study findings and limits: The study reported that nearly half of spike-specific TCRs target unmutated variant regions. Donors were largely white British and mainly female; clonal diversity was possibly underestimated. Researchers report vaccine-associated CD4 TCRs spanning spike, with dominance at 160-218 and 743-854.

As for this clone: Its antigen remains unidentified.

The CDR3 loop spans 13 amino acids. Deletions cut 10 bases from V and 7 bases from J, with 17 bases between. CDR1 SGHTA and CDR2 FQGNSA come from the germline V gene. This table comes from immunoSEQ multiplex PCR, and its TCRdb copy is limited to in-frame clones, with some not included. The sample lists approximately 170,000 clones, roughly 90% occurring once. The sample was peripheral blood, taken on day 0 of AZD1222 vaccination. This TCR was recovered from an adult in good health. The chain carries TRBV7-2 and TRBJ2-4; a weak D match, TRBD2 (7 bases). The CDR3 bases are TGTGCCACCTCGGGGGGAGGGGGGAACATTCAGTACTTC. Its translation: CATSGGGGNIQYF.